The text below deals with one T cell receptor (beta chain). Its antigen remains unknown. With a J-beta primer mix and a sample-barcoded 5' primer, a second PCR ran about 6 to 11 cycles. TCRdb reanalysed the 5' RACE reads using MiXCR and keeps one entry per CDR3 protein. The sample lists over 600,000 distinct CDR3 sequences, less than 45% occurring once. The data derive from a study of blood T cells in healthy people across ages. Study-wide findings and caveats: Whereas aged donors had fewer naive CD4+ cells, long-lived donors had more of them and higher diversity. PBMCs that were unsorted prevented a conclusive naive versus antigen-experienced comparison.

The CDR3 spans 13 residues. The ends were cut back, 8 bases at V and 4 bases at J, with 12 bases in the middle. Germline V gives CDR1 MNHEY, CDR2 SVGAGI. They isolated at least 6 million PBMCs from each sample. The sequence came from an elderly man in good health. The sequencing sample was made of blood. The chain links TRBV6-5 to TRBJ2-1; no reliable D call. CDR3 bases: TGTGCCAGCCGTAAGACCCGATACAATGAGCAGTTCTTC. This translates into CASRKTRYNEQFF.